This passage covers 3 T cell receptor beta chains from one sample sequenced in a study of OX40 agonist ivuxolimab in advanced cancers. This table comes from immunoSEQ multiplex PCR, and its TCRdb copy is limited to in-frame clones, with some not included. The repertoire holds tens of thousands of clones, with 75% to 90% as singletons. The sample was CD4+ or CD8+ T cells sorted from blood, taken in a trial of the OX40 agonist ivuxolimab. These receptors were obtained from an adult with an advanced solid tumor such as melanoma, head and neck, liver or kidney cancer.

The gene calls are TRBV7-9 and TRBJ1-6; the match to TRBD1 covers 9 bases. The CDR3 is 16 residues long. V lost 3 bases and J lost 3; bases outside the gene matches: 3. The germline V gene encodes CDR1 SEHNR and CDR2 FQNEAQ (reference sequence). CDR3 coding DNA: TGTGCCAGCAGCTTCCAGACAGGGGGCTATAATTCACCCCTCCACTTT. Translation: CASSFQTGGYNSPLHF.

V usage is TRBV9 and J usage is TRBJ1-2; D is perhaps TRBD1 (5 bases). Germline CDR1 reads SGDLS; CDR2 reads YYNGEE. This CDR3 contains 13 residues. V lost 4 bases, J lost 0 bases, and 7 bases lay in between. The DNA for the CDR3 is TGTGCCAGCAGCAAACAGGCTAACTATGGCTACACCTTC. This codes for CASSKQANYGYTF.

The chain recombines TRBV2 with TRBJ1-4, with 7 bases matching TRBD1. Per the germline V gene, CDR1 is SNHLY and CDR2 is FYNNEI. The CDR3 runs to 14 residues. The V segment lost 1 base and the J segment 5 bases; nucleotides outside the gene matches: 1. DNA for the CDR3: TGTGCCAGCAGTGAAGGCAGGGGGAATGAAAAACTGTTTTTT. As protein: CASSEGRGNEKLFF.